A single sample is the source of the 15 T cell receptor beta chains below, sequenced in a study of T cells in Graves' hyperthyroidism and ophthalmopathy. The source material, RNA transcripts, was used to amplify TCR beta CDR3 regions. The TCR CDR3 first-round RT-PCR relied on the HTBI primer set. A single record per CDR3 protein comes from TCRdb applying MiXCR to the multiplex PCR reads. The data show approximately 510,000 distinct CDR3 sequences, around 20% seen once. Sequencing input: blood. The receptors come from a man aged 18-30 years with Graves' hyperthyroidism.

The V and J genes are TRBV2 and TRBJ2-7; a weak D match, TRBD1 (6 bases). The germline V gene has CDR1 SNHLY and CDR2 FYNNEI. Trimming removed 6 bases at V and 2 bases at J, with 14 bases between. CDR3 size: 14 residues. CDR3 amino acids: CASRATGSTYEQYF. The CDR3 region has the DNA TGTGCCAGCAGGGCGACAGGTAGCACCTACGAGCAGTACTTC.

The chain combines TRBV11-2 with TRBJ2-2; D remains unclear. Germline V lookup: CDR1 SGHAT, CDR2 FQNNGV. Trimming took 1 base from V and 6 from J, leaving 9 bases between them. CDR3 size: 14 residues. CDR3 protein: CASSLVRLAGELFF. DNA of the CDR3: TGTGCCAGCAGCTTAGTTCGGTTGGCCGGGGAGCTGTTTTTT.

This clonotype was counted many times. CDR3 nucleotide sequence: TGCAGTGCTAGGCTTCAGGGGGCACTCGGAGCTTTCTTT. Amino acids: CSARLQGALGAFF. The V gene is TRBV20-1, the J gene TRBJ1-1; TRBD1 aligns across 8 bases. The CDR3 length is 13 residues. J lost 10 bases, V lost 3 bases, and 10 bases had no gene match. CDR1 is DFQATT, CDR2 SNEGSKA, per germline (reference sequence).

The V gene is TRBV9, the J gene TRBJ2-7; the D gene is possibly TRBD2 (5 bases). Germline V gene sequence: CDR1 SGDLS, CDR2 YYNGEE. There are 15 residues in the CDR3. V was pared by 1 base and J by 4 bases, with 15 bases between. The CDR3 DNA follows: TGTGCCAGCAGCGTAAACCCGGGATACCAATACGAGCAGTACTTC. Protein: CASSVNPGYQYEQYF.

The chain recombines TRBV7-9 with TRBJ1-3; no definite D call. CDR3 length: 14 amino acids. The germline gives CDR1 SEHNR, CDR2 FQNEAQ (reference sequence). Trimming cost V 2 bases and J 0 bases, with 5 bases left between them. The CDR3 DNA sequence: TGTGCCAGCAGCTTATCCCTCTCTGGAAACACCATATATTTT. It codes for CASSLSLSGNTIYF.

This chain uses TRBV6-5 with TRBJ2-7; TRBD1 is a possible D gene (6 bases). This CDR3 is built from 16 residues. The germline V gene has CDR1 MNHEY and CDR2 SVGAGI. Trimming cost V 0 bases and J 3 bases, with 15 bases left between them. CDR3 bases: TGTGCCAGCAGTTACTCGAGGGCAGGGGATATCTACGAGCAGTACTTC. Translation: CASSYSRAGDIYEQYF.

This clonotype was observed many times. This sequence joins TRBV27 and TRBJ2-7; D is uncertain. V shed 6 bases and J shed 0 bases, with 18 bases lying between them. The CDR3 is 16 amino acids. Germline assignment: CDR1 MNHEY and CDR2 SMNVEV (reference sequence). CDR3 residues: CASSPRSEPYSYEQYF. The CDR3 region has the DNA TGTGCCAGCAGCCCCCGTTCGGAACCCTACTCCTACGAGCAGTACTTC.

At least ten counts were recorded for this clonotype. This sequence joins TRBV12-3 or TRBV12-4 and TRBJ2-7; perhaps TRBD1 as D (6 bases). The CDR3 has 14 residues. The V and J ends lost 3 bases and 5 bases respectively, with 14 bases between them. CDR3 coding DNA: TGTGCCAGCAGTTTGGTTGCACAGGGCAACGAGCAGTACTTC. Translating gives CASSLVAQGNEQYF.

On this clonotype: Just one base apart from a much larger clone, this may be a read error. CDR3 nucleotides: TGCAGTGCTAGGCAGGGATTCTACGGCTACAGCTTC. Its translation is CSARQGFYGYSF. The chain links TRBV20-1 to TRBJ1-2; tentative D call: TRBD1 (5 bases). Per the germline V gene, CDR1 is DFQATT and CDR2 is SNEGSKA (reference sequence). CDR3 length: 12 residues.

This clonotype came up many times. At one end, the junction sequence differs from germline, possibly due to a read error. This chain connects TRBV11-2 to TRBJ1-2; D might be TRBD1 (5 bases). The CDR3 is 15 residues long. Looked up from germline, CDR1 is SGHAT and CDR2 is FQNNGV. This CDR3 is CASSLDGPGSYGYTF. CDR3 nucleotides: TGTGCCAGCAGCCTAGACGGGCCAGGGAGCTATGGCTACACCTTC.

This sequence joins TRBV11-2 and TRBJ1-1; the D is unclear. The ends were cut back, 5 bases at V and 3 bases at J, with 22 bases in the middle. This CDR3 has 17 amino acids. Germline lookup yields CDR1 SGHAT and CDR2 FQNNGV. The DNA for the CDR3 is TGTGCCAGCAGCCCCCCTGCCGGTGCAGGAAGGGACACTGAAGCTTTCTTT. Translating it yields CASSPPAGAGRDTEAFF.

The chain is built from TRBV2 and TRBJ2-5; possible D gene TRBD1, 5 bases. CDR3 length: 13 amino acids. Germline CDR1 SNHLY, CDR2 FYNNEI. V was pared by 10 bases and J by 1 base, with 13 bases between. As DNA, the CDR3 is TGTGCCATCGGCTCTACAGGCCAAGAGACCCAGTACTTC. Translating it yields CAIGSTGQETQYF.

In its sample, this clonotype was seen many times. This chain uses TRBV28 with TRBJ2-5; TRBD2 matches 7 bases. V was clipped by 7 bases and J by 3 bases; unmatched bases: 5. Germline V CDR1 and CDR2: MDHEN, SYDVKM. The length of the CDR3 is 13 residues. The CDR3 coding sequence is TGTGCCAGCAACGGGGGGTTGGAAGAGACCCAGTACTTC. This sequence encodes CASNGGLEETQYF. The variable domain in full, with the rest retrieved from reference TRBV28 and TRBJ2-5, is DVKVTQSSRYLVKRTGEKVFLECVQDMDHENMFWYRQDPGLGLRLIYFSYDVKMKEKGDIPEGYSVSREKKERFSLILESASTNQTSMYLCASNGGLEETQYFGPGTRLLVL.

This clonotype was observed at least ten times. This chain uses TRBV6-1 with TRBJ1-5, with D hard to call. The CDR3 is 14 residues long. Germline CDR1 reads MNHNS; CDR2 reads SASEGT. Deletions cut 6 bases from V and 6 bases from J, with 15 bases between. The CDR3 DNA reads TGTGCCAGCAGATTTTCGGCATCAGGTCAGCCCCAGCATTTT. Protein: CASRFSASGQPQHF.

The chain couples TRBV6-1 to TRBJ1-2, with 9 nucleotides matching TRBD1. There are 14 residues in the CDR3. The trim removed 7 bases at V and 7 bases at J, leaving 10 bases unmatched. CDR1 MNHNS and CDR2 SASEGT come from the germline V gene. This CDR3 reads CASTEPGQGGGYTF. The CDR3 coding sequence is TGTGCCAGCACCGAACCGGGACAGGGAGGTGGCTACACCTTC.